This record looks at one T cell receptor (beta chain) sequence and its context. What it binds is not known. PCR employed 60 Vbeta and 13 Jbeta primers. Measured with immunoSEQ multiplex PCR; TCRdb has only the in-frame clones, and not every one. The repertoire holds approximately 150,000 clones, with 68% as singletons. The record originates from a study of cytomegalovirus exposure and HLA in healthy donors. The study's findings and limits: Certain indistinguishable V segments, among them TRBV6-2 and TRBV6-3, were excluded.

CDR1 is MNHEY, CDR2 SVGAGI, per germline. This CDR3 is built from 15 residues. V trimming: 2 bases; J trimming: 5 bases; junction bases outside the gene matches: 2. Sequencing was carried out using PBMCs. The TCR comes from a man aged 50 to 59 in good health and CMV-seronegative. The chain couples TRBV6-5 to TRBJ2-3; 12 bases align to TRBD1. In DNA form, the CDR3 reads TGTGCCAGCAGTTACCGGGACAGGGGGCGAGATACGCAGTATTTT. Protein sequence: CASSYRDRGRDTQYF.